A single sample is the source of the 20 T cell receptor beta chains below, sequenced in a study of cytomegalovirus exposure and HLA in healthy donors. In the PCR, 60 Vbeta and 13 Jbeta primers were used. The data were produced by immunoSEQ multiplex PCR, yet TCRdb's version contains in-frame clones alone and is incomplete. This sample has about 260,000 clones, with 70% to 90% found just once. Source material: PBMCs. All receptors derive from a middle-aged woman in good health and CMV-seropositive.

The gene calls are TRBV2 and TRBJ1-4, with D possibly matching TRBD1 (6 bases). Germline CDR1 and CDR2: SNHLY and FYNNEI. Trimming left V 1 base short and J 5 bases short, with 11 bases between. The CDR3 is made up of 15 amino acids. CDR3 amino acids: CASSEVGGGNEKLFF. As DNA, the CDR3 is TGTGCCAGCAGTGAAGTAGGGGGGGGGAATGAAAAACTGTTTTTT.

Points on this clone: One end of the junction is discordant with germline, which a read error may explain. The chain has TRBV29-1 and TRBJ1-2, with 7 nucleotides matching TRBD1. Per the germline V gene, CDR1 is SQVTM and CDR2 is ANQGSEA. This CDR3 is 14 amino acids long. In nucleotides, the CDR3 is TGCAGCGTCGAAGGACAGGCTGTACACTATGGCTACACCTTC. Protein product: CSVEGQAVHYGYTF.

The V call is TRBV6-5, the J call TRBJ2-5; no firm D call. The J call may be incorrect, as the DNA end agrees better with TRBJ2-7. Per germline, CDR1 MNHEY and CDR2 SVGAGI. CDR3 length: 15 residues. CDR3 bases: TGTGCCAGCAGTCCATTGGGCCTTCCCTCCTACGAGCAGTACTTC. This codes for CASSPLGLPSYEQYF.

The chain joins TRBV7-3 to TRBJ2-1; 8 bases line up with TRBD2. Germline V gene sequence: CDR1 SGHTA, CDR2 FQGTGA. CDR3 size: 15 residues. The junction had 9 bases not matched to a gene; V was cut back by 5 bases and J by 6 bases. The CDR3 bases are TGTGCCAGCAGCCCCCACCGAGCGGGAGTCAATGAGCAGTTCTTC. Amino acid sequence: CASSPHRAGVNEQFF.

The V gene is TRBV7-2, the J gene TRBJ2-1; TRBD2 aligns across 11 bases. Germline assignment: CDR1 SGHTA and CDR2 FQGNSA. The CDR3 runs to 17 residues. Unmatched junction bases numbered 11, after V lost 3 bases and J lost 7 bases. Here the CDR3 reads CASSFFLLAGAGNEQFF. Here the CDR3 DNA reads TGTGCCAGCAGCTTTTTCTTACTAGCGGGGGCCGGAAATGAGCAGTTCTTC.

The genes are TRBV27 and TRBJ1-1; D unclear. The CDR3 is made up of 13 amino acids. CDR1 and CDR2 from the germline V gene are MNHEY and SMNVEV (reference sequence). V was cut by 5 bases and J by 6 bases, with 13 bases left in between. For the CDR3, the DNA is TGTGCCAGCAGTATAAACCCCGGGGCTGAAGCTTTCTTT. Protein sequence: CASSINPGAEAFF.

This chain uses TRBV28 with TRBJ2-7, with TRBD1 as a possible D gene (5 bases). Trimming removed 10 bases from V and 3 bases from J, with 13 bases in between. Germline-derived CDR1 and CDR2 are MDHEN and SYDVKM. The CDR3 covers 12 residues. CDR3 sequence: CATHRGGYEQYF. CDR3 sequence (DNA): TGTGCCACCCATAGGGGCGGCTACGAGCAGTACTTC.

The chain couples TRBV27 to TRBJ1-4; 8 nucleotides align to TRBD1. The trim removed 8 bases at V and 5 bases at J, leaving 7 bases unmatched. The CDR3 length is 14 residues. Germline V gene sequence: CDR1 MNHEY, CDR2 SMNVEV (reference sequence). CDR3 DNA sequence: TGTGCCAGCGGGCTTCGACAGGGGAATGAAAAACTGTTTTTT. Translated: CASGLRQGNEKLFF. Variable domain in full (rest from reference TRBV27 and TRBJ1-4): EAQVTQNPRYLITVTGKKLTVTCSQNMNHEYMSWYRQDPGLGLRQIYYSMNVEVTDKGDVPEGYKVSRKEKRNFPLILESPSPNQTSLYFCASGLRQGNEKLFFGSGTQLSVL.

The chain links TRBV11-3 to TRBJ1-1; D is possibly TRBD1 (6 bases). The V end was cut by 0 bases, the J end by 4 bases, with 18 bases between. The CDR3 runs to 17 residues. Germline V CDR1 and CDR2: SGHNT, YENEEA. Here the CDR3 reads CASSLDLSLGGGTEAFF. The CDR3 nucleotides read TGTGCCAGCAGCTTAGATCTGTCACTGGGAGGGGGCACTGAAGCTTTCTTT.

The chain recombines TRBV28 with TRBJ2-7; 7 bases agree with TRBD2. After removal of 7 bases from V and 2 bases from J, the junction contained 5 bases not matched to a gene. The germline V gene encodes CDR1 MDHEN and CDR2 SYDVKM. The CDR3 has 13 residues. The CDR3, as DNA: TGTGCCAGCACACGTACTAGCGCCTACGAGCAGTACTTC. This codes for CASTRTSAYEQYF.

CDR3 loop: CASSEGFGQPISGNTIYF. The CDR3 DNA is TGTGCCAGCAGTGAAGGCTTTGGACAGCCCATCTCTGGAAACACCATATATTTT. V gene TRBV25-1 combines with J gene TRBJ1-3; maybe TRBD1 (6 bases). The CDR3 extends over 18 amino acids. The germline CDR1 and CDR2 sequences are MGHDK and SYGVNS. Trimming left V 2 bases short and J 0 bases short, with 17 bases between.

There are a few counts of this clone. V and J are TRBV27 and TRBJ2-7, with TRBD2 matching 11 bases. Germline V gene data show CDR1 as MNHEY and CDR2 as SMNVEV (reference sequence). V lost 3 bases and J lost 6; bases outside the gene matches: 7. This CDR3 comprises 15 residues. CDR3 sequence (DNA): TGTGCCAGCAGTTTGACTAGCGGGATACCAGTCGAGCAGTACTTC. Its translation is CASSLTSGIPVEQYF.

V usage is TRBV27 and J usage is TRBJ2-2; 7 bases match TRBD1. The CDR3 runs to 15 residues. J was trimmed by 4 bases and V by 2 bases; bases with no gene match: 4. Germline V gene sequence: CDR1 MNHEY, CDR2 SMNVEV (reference sequence). In nucleotides, the CDR3 is TGTGCCAGCAGTTTAGGACGGACAGGCACCGGGGAGCTGTTTTTT. It encodes CASSLGRTGTGELFF.

The chain employs TRBV25-1 and TRBJ2-1; 8 bases agree with TRBD2. The V gene end was trimmed by 3 bases and the J gene end by 7 bases; junction bases not matched to a gene: 5. The CDR3 has 14 residues. Germline CDR1 MGHDK, CDR2 SYGVNS. The CDR3 spells CASSDSGMKNEQFF. The CDR3 coding sequence is TGTGCCAGCAGTGATAGCGGGATGAAGAATGAGCAGTTCTTC.

This clone was detected a few times. The chain recombines TRBV19 with TRBJ1-2; 7 bases fit TRBD1. V lost 4 bases to trimming and J lost 7 bases; unmatched junction nucleotides: 3. The CDR3 has 12 residues. The V gene's germline CDR1 is LNHDA and CDR2 SQIVND (reference sequence). The CDR3 DNA sequence: TGTGCCAGTAGTACGGACAGGCGTGGCTACACCTTC. As protein: CASSTDRRGYTF.

The chain links TRBV19 to TRBJ2-7, with D possibly TRBD1 on 6 matching bases. CDR3 length: 15 residues. CDR1 is LNHDA, CDR2 SQIVND, per germline (reference sequence). V dropped 6 bases and J dropped 2 bases, with 17 bases sitting between them. The CDR3, as DNA: TGTGCCAGTAGCCATATGGACAGCTCGACCTACGAGCAGTACTTC. This gives the protein CASSHMDSSTYEQYF.

In its sample, this clone was seen a few times. The chain couples TRBV7-2 to TRBJ2-7, with unresolved D. The V end lost 4 bases, the J end lost 5 bases, and 18 bases lay between the germline ends. Germline values: CDR1 SGHTA, CDR2 FQGNSA. The CDR3 is 15 amino acids. The CDR3 reads CASSSYGSSGDEQYF. The CDR3 DNA reads as TGTGCCAGCAGCTCATACGGTTCCTCAGGTGACGAGCAGTACTTC.

CDR3 residues: CSVEDGGGRGHYGYTF. The CDR3, as DNA: TGCAGCGTTGAAGATGGGGGAGGCAGGGGGCACTATGGCTACACCTTC. The chain combines TRBV29-1 with TRBJ1-2, with 8 positions matching TRBD1. Looked up from germline, CDR1 is SQVTM and CDR2 is ANQGSEA. J gave up 3 bases and V 0 bases, and 9 bases lay outside the gene matches. This CDR3 region has 16 residues.

The gene calls are TRBV5-1 and TRBJ2-7; 8 positions match TRBD1. CDR3 size: 16 residues. V was pared by 0 bases and J by 2 bases, with 7 bases of the junction left unmatched. Per germline, CDR1 SGHRS and CDR2 YFSETQ. The chain's CDR3 is CASSLGTGFEAYEQYF. CDR3 bases: TGCGCCAGCAGCTTGGGGACAGGGTTTGAAGCCTACGAGCAGTACTTC.

The rearrangement joins TRBV6-1 to TRBJ1-5; no clear D gene. The germline V gene encodes CDR1 MNHNS and CDR2 SASEGT. Trimming cost V 1 base and J 3 bases, with 4 bases left between them. CDR3 size: 13 residues. CDR3 sequence: CASSEVFNQPQHF. The CDR3 nucleotides read TGTGCCAGCAGTGAAGTATTCAATCAGCCCCAGCATTTT.